A selection of T cell receptor beta chains follows, all from one sample in a study of chemoradiotherapy in HPV16-positive cancers. Sequenced by immunoSEQ multiplex PCR; TCRdb stores in-frame clones only, minus some. In the table there are over 10,000 clones, about 75% of which are singletons. The specimen was taken from a patient who underwent chemoradiotherapy. Source of these receptors: a human donor with HPV-associated anogenital cancer. Each CDR3 is given with its conserved first and last residue. Fields, in order: D gene, clone size, J gene, V gene, CDR3 DNA, CDR3 protein. The D gene is left open where the match is weak. Some rows have no size entry. The others give once, few or many, or a class for an expanded clone.

TRBD1 NA TRBJ1-2 TRBV6-1 TGTGCCAGCAGTGGGGGACAGGGGGCGAACTATGGCTACACCTTC CASSGGQGANYGYTF
TRBD2 NA TRBJ2-7 TRBV7-2 TGTGCCAGCAGCTTGGGGGGGTATCGCGAGCAGTACTTC CASSLGGYREQYF
TRBD1 NA TRBJ2-1 TRBV4-2 TGTGCCAGCAGCCGCAGGACAGGGGGCCATGAGCAGTTCTTC CASSRRTGGHEQFF
NA NA TRBJ2-2 TRBV6-5 TGTGCCAGCAGAGCCGGGACACCGACCGGGGAGCTGTTTTTT CASRAGTPTGELFF
TRBD2 NA TRBJ2-2 TRBV28 TGTGCCAGCAGTGACCCGGGACTAGATAACACCGGGGAGCTGTTTTTT CASSDPGLDNTGELFF
TRBD1 few TRBJ2-7 TRBV27 TGTGCCAGCAGTTCTTATCGGACAGGGGTCTACGAGCAGTACTTC CASSSYRTGVYEQYF
TRBD2 NA TRBJ2-3 TRBV28 TGTGCCAGCAGGGAAATAGCGGGAGGGCCGGCAGATACGCAGTATTTT CASREIAGGPADTQYF
NA once TRBJ1-1 TRBV2 TGTGCCAGCAGTGACTGGCAGGGCCACACTGAAGCTTTCTTT CASSDWQGHTEAFF
NA NA TRBJ2-1 TRBV5-4 TGTGCCAGCAGCTTGGCCTTACACACCAGCTTCAATGAGCAGTTCTTC CASSLALHTSFNEQFF
NA few TRBJ1-4 TRBV19 TGTGCCAGTAGCGGAGGTCTTAATGAAAAACTGTTTTTT CASSGGLNEKLFF
NA NA TRBJ1-1 TRBV2 TGTGCCAGCAGTACAGGATTAGGGTTCGGCACTGAAGCTTTCTTT CASSTGLGFGTEAFF
NA few TRBJ2-7 TRBV20-1 TGCAGTGCTACCGAATACGAGCAGTACTTC CSATEYEQYF
TRBD1 few TRBJ1-1 TRBV10-3 TGTGCCATCAGTGGGGACAGGGATCCGGTCACTGAAGCTTTCTTT CAISGDRDPVTEAFF
NA once TRBJ2-2 TRBV28 TGTGCCAGCAGTTTAACAATAGGAACGACCGGGGAGCTGTTTTTT CASSLTIGTTGELFF
NA NA TRBJ1-1 TRBV30 TGTGCCTGGAGTGGGGGGCAAAGGGAGGTAGGTGAGACTGAAGCTTTCTTT CAWSGGQREVGETEAFF
NA NA TRBJ2-1 TRBV28 TGTGCCAGCAGCAGTGAAGTGGCTAGCATGGGCAATGAGCAGTTCTTC CASSSEVASMGNEQFF
NA NA TRBJ1-5 TRBV28 TGTGCCAGCAGTTTAGTAGAATGGGCAGGATATAGCAATCAGCCCCAGCATTTT CASSLVEWAGYSNQPQHF
NA once TRBJ1-1 TRBV30 TGTGCCTGGAGTGTATGGGGGGCGGATACTGAAGCTTTCTTT CAWSVWGADTEAFF
TRBD1 NA TRBJ2-2 TRBV27 TGTGCCAGCAGTTTAGCCCCAGACAGGGCCGGGGAGCTGTTTTTT CASSLAPDRAGELFF
NA NA TRBJ2-3 TRBV6-1 TGTGCCAGCAAAGACGGGAGAAGCGCAGATACGCAGTATTTT CASKDGRSADTQYF
TRBD1 NA TRBJ2-7 TRBV27 TGTGCCAGCAAGTCGGGCAGGGGGCTACACGAGCAGTACTTC CASKSGRGLHEQYF
TRBD1 NA TRBJ2-5 TRBV13 TGTGCCAGCAGCCACAGGGGGATCCAAGAGACCCAGTACTTC CASSHRGIQETQYF
NA NA TRBJ1-2 TRBV19 TGTGCCAGTAGTATAGGGCAGGCTAACTATGGCTACACCTTC CASSIGQANYGYTF
NA NA TRBJ1-1 TRBV5-1 TGCGCCAGCAGCGGCGGACACTCGATGAACACTGAAGCTTTCTTT CASSGGHSMNTEAFF
NA few TRBJ1-1 TRBV4-1 TGCGCCAGCAGCCTAGTCCGGGGTTTGAACACTGAAGCTTTCTTT CASSLVRGLNTEAFF
TRBD2 NA TRBJ2-2 TRBV18 TGTGCCAGCTCACCACCGAAAGCGGGAACCGGGGAGCTGTTTTTT CASSPPKAGTGELFF
TRBD2 once TRBJ2-5 TRBV7-3 TGTGCCAGCAGCTTAGGCGGGAGCTTGGGTGAGACCCAGTACTTC CASSLGGSLGETQYF
NA NA TRBJ1-4 TRBV2 TGTGCCGGCATACCTTCCGGGACGGCAACTAATGAAAAACTGTTTTTT CAGIPSGTATNEKLFF
TRBD2 few TRBJ2-7 TRBV5-4 TGTGCCAGCAGCTTGGGTCCCGGGACTAGCGCCTACGAGCAGTACTTC CASSLGPGTSAYEQYF
TRBD2 NA TRBJ2-1 TRBV7-8 TGTGCCAGCAGTTACCGGACTAGCGGCAATGAGCAGTTCTTC CASSYRTSGNEQFF
NA NA TRBJ2-3 TRBV19 TGTGCCAGTAGTATAGATCCGCGGATCACAGATACGCAGTATTTT CASSIDPRITDTQYF
NA NA TRBJ1-4 TRBV12-5 TGTGCTAGTGGTTACCCGGGGAGGCGGAATGAAAAACTGTTTTTT CASGYPGRRNEKLFF
TRBD1 NA TRBJ2-1 TRBV11-3 TGTGCCAGCAGCCGGGACAGGTACAATGAGCAGTTCTTC CASSRDRYNEQFF
TRBD2 NA TRBJ2-7 TRBV7-8 TGTGCCAGCAGCCCAAGGGGACTAGCGGGAGAGTACGAGCAGTACTTC CASSPRGLAGEYEQYF
NA NA TRBJ2-7 TRBV27 TGTGCCAGCAGTCTCCCCGGACGGGCCTACGAGCAGTACTTC CASSLPGRAYEQYF
TRBD2 NA TRBJ2-1 TRBV18 TGTGCCAGCTCACCACGAGGGGGACTAGCGGGACTAGGGTACAATGAGCAGTTCTTC CASSPRGGLAGLGYNEQFF
NA NA TRBJ2-7 TRBV6-5 TGTGCCAGCAGTGAGACCAGGAGACACGAGCAGTACTTC CASSETRRHEQYF
NA NA TRBJ2-1 TRBV7-2 TGTGCCAGCAGCTTTAGCGGAACAACTTCCAATGAGCAGTTCTTC CASSFSGTTSNEQFF
NA NA TRBJ1-1 TRBV6-4 TGTGCCAGCAGTGAAGGAGAGAACACTGAAGCTTTCTTT CASSEGENTEAFF
NA NA TRBJ1-5 TRBV5-6 TGTGCCAGCAGCCTCCGGGACAACAATCAGCCCCAGCATTTT CASSLRDNNQPQHF
TRBD2 once TRBJ2-3 TRBV4-2 TGTGCCAGCAGCCAAGATAGGCGCACTAGCGGAGGCACAGATACGCAGTATTTT CASSQDRRTSGGTDTQYF
NA few TRBJ2-3 TRBV2 TGTGCCAGCCTCCGGAATACGCAGTATTTT CASLRNTQYF
TRBD1 NA TRBJ2-1 TRBV19 TGTGCCAGTAGTATTCGGGGACAGGGGCGAGGGAATGAGCAGTTCTTC CASSIRGQGRGNEQFF
TRBD2 NA TRBJ2-1 TRBV5-1 TGCGCCAGCAGCTTCGGACTAGCGGGAGTCAATGAGCAGTTCTTC CASSFGLAGVNEQFF
TRBD2 NA TRBJ2-2 TRBV4-3 TGCGCCAGCAGCCAAGAATTAGCGGGAGTCACCGGGGAGCTGTTTTTT CASSQELAGVTGELFF
NA NA TRBJ1-2 TRBV9 TGTGCCAGCAGCGTAGTATCAGGGCCTTATGGCTACACCTTC CASSVVSGPYGYTF
TRBD2 few TRBJ2-7 TRBV11-3 TGTGCCAGCAAGACTAGCGGGAGGCTCGAGCAGTACTTC CASKTSGRLEQYF
NA NA TRBJ1-4 TRBV19 TGTGCCAGTAGTAATCTCAAGTCAGTTGCAACTAATGAAAAACTGTTTTTT CASSNLKSVATNEKLFF
NA NA TRBJ2-7 TRBV7-8 TGTGCCAGCAGCATTGACAGAACCGTCTACGAGCAGTACTTC CASSIDRTVYEQYF
NA NA TRBJ2-1 TRBV9 TGTGCCAGCAGCGTAGTTGGCGGGAACTCCTACAATGAGCAGTTCTTC CASSVVGGNSYNEQFF
TRBD1 NA TRBJ1-5 TRBV28 TGTGCCAGCACCCAGGGACAGGGAAATCAGCCCCAGCATTTT CASTQGQGNQPQHF
NA few TRBJ2-2 TRBV27 TGTGCCAGCAGTTTAACCAGAAACACCGGGGAGCTGTTTTTT CASSLTRNTGELFF
TRBD2 once TRBJ2-7 TRBV27 TGTGCCAGCAGTTTTCAGCGACTAGCGGGAGGGCCCGTCCACGAGCAGTACTTC CASSFQRLAGGPVHEQYF
TRBD2 NA TRBJ2-3 TRBV14 TGTGCCAGCAGCCCGGAGGGAATTCTAGCGGGATGGTATGAAGATACGCAGTATTTT CASSPEGILAGWYEDTQYF
TRBD1 NA TRBJ1-1 TRBV11-3 TGTGCCAGCAGCGGACCGGGACAGGGGTACACTGAAGCTTTCTTT CASSGPGQGYTEAFF
NA NA TRBJ1-1 TRBV19 TGTGCCAGTAGTATTGGTTCGGGGGTGAACACTGAAGCTTTCTTT CASSIGSGVNTEAFF
NA once TRBJ2-2 TRBV28 TGTGCCAGCATGTACACTGGGTACACCGGGGAGCTGTTTTTT CASMYTGYTGELFF